Following are 6 T cell receptor beta chains from one sample sequenced in a study of blood T cell repertoires in COVID-19. Measured with immunoSEQ multiplex PCR; TCRdb has only the in-frame clones, and not every one. The repertoire holds about 260,000 clones, with 70% to 90% as singletons. The sample taken for sequencing was peripheral blood. These receptors originate from a human donor in a cohort sampled during active COVID-19.

The chain is built from TRBV11-2 and TRBJ2-7; D is undetermined. Trimming removed 0 bases at V and 0 bases at J, with 12 bases between. Germline V gives CDR1 SGHAT, CDR2 FQNNGV. The CDR3 has 16 amino acids. The CDR3 DNA sequence: TGTGCCAGCAGCTTAGATTTGACTCACTACTCCTACGAGCAGTACTTC. It encodes CASSLDLTHYSYEQYF.

J is TRBJ2-1 and V is TRBV30; the match to TRBD1 covers 7 bases. The CDR3 contains 14 residues. The V segment lost 2 bases and the J segment 6 bases; nucleotides outside the gene matches: 7. From germline, CDR1 is GTSNPN and CDR2 SVGIG (reference sequence). The CDR3 spells CAWSFDRVLNEQFF. The CDR3 DNA sequence: TGTGCCTGGAGTTTCGACAGGGTCCTCAATGAGCAGTTCTTC.

The genes are TRBV2 and TRBJ1-6; D perhaps matches TRBD1 (5 bases). Germline assignment: CDR1 SNHLY and CDR2 FYNNEI. Trimming left V 6 bases short and J 9 bases short, with 18 bases between. This CDR3 is built from 15 residues. The CDR3 coding sequence is TGTGCCAGCAGCGCCCAGGGACTAGGTGGTTCACCCCTCCACTTT. It translates to CASSAQGLGGSPLHF. Full variable domain (rest looked up from reference TRBV2 and TRBJ1-6): EPEVTQTPSHQVTQMGQEVILRCVPISNHLYFYWYRQILGQKVEFLVSFYNNEISEKSEIFDDQFSVERPDGSNFTLKIRSTKLEDSAMYFCASSAQGLGGSPLHFGNGTRLTVT.

The chain is built from TRBV7-2 and TRBJ1-6; 10 nucleotides align to TRBD1. This CDR3 is 16 amino acids long. The ends lost 3 bases at V and 9 bases at J; junction bases unmatched: 8. The V gene's germline CDR1 is SGHTA and CDR2 FQGNSA. The CDR3 sequence: CASSFRTGQGISPLHF. CDR3 DNA sequence: TGTGCCAGCAGCTTTCGCACGGGACAGGGGATTTCACCCCTCCACTTT.

This chain links TRBV11-2 with TRBJ2-6; 8 bases align to TRBD1. This CDR3 has 17 amino acids. V gave up 3 bases and J gave up 4 bases; unmatched junction bases: 8. Germline loops: CDR1 SGHAT, CDR2 FQNNGV. CDR3 coding DNA: TGTGCCAGCAGCTTCCCAGGGGGCCTGGGAGGGGCCAACGTCCTGACTTTC. This translates into CASSFPGGLGGANVLTF.

This clone has just one count. The chain uses TRBV19 and TRBJ2-1, with unresolved D. Germline assignment: CDR1 LNHDA and CDR2 SQIVND (reference sequence). Trimming pared 3 bases from V and 4 bases from J, leaving 7 bases between. CDR3 length equals 13 residues. The CDR3 DNA is TGTGCCAGTAGTATTAAACAGTACAATGAGCAGTTCTTC. Protein product: CASSIKQYNEQFF.